These T cell receptor beta chains were read from a single sample in a study of blood T cell repertoires in COVID-19. Produced via immunoSEQ multiplex PCR; TCRdb's table is partial and in-frame only. The repertoire consists of 200,000 to 250,000 clones, with about four fifths occurring once and the leading ten covering about 4.8%. Sequencing used peripheral blood. Every receptor here comes from an older woman with acute or convalescent COVID-19. The CDR3 runs from the conserved cysteine through the conserved F or W. The D gene is left open where the match is weak. Some rows mark clone size as missing; the rest say once, few, many or name a class of expanded clone.

TRBJ2-3 TRBV11-3 . few CASSYTDTQYF TGTGCCAGCAGTTACACAGATACGCAGTATTTT
TRBJ1-6 TRBV4-1 . . CASSQNSGQRNSPLHF TGCGCCAGCAGCCAAAACTCTGGACAGAGAAATTCACCCCTCCACTTT
TRBJ2-3 TRBV5-6 . once CASSLVAKSADTQYF TGTGCCAGCAGCTTGGTGGCAAAGAGCGCAGATACGCAGTATTTT
TRBJ1-2 TRBV7-8 TRBD1 . CASSPGTVPTF TGTGCCAGCAGCCCCGGGACAGTACCCACCTTC
TRBJ1-6 TRBV5-1 TRBD1 few CASSRAGTGTSPLHF TGCGCCAGCAGCCGGGCCGGGACAGGGACGTCACCCCTCCACTTT
TRBJ1-2 TRBV6-5 TRBD1 . CASSYSTGRGSYGYTF TGTGCCAGCAGTTACTCGACAGGGAGAGGGAGCTATGGCTACACCTTC
TRBJ2-1 TRBV28 TRBD1 once CASSPTGNYNEQFF TGTGCCAGCAGCCCGACAGGGAATTACAATGAGCAGTTCTTC
TRBJ1-1 TRBV12-3/TRBV12-4 . . CASSLAGRRAFF TGTGCCAGCAGTTTAGCAGGGAGGCGAGCTTTCTTT
TRBJ1-6 TRBV18 TRBD1 . CASSQTGNNSPLHF TGTGCCAGCTCACAGACAGGGAATAATTCACCCCTCCACTTT
TRBJ1-6 TRBV6-2/TRBV6-3 TRBD1 . CASSDGQVVLVLHF TGTGCCAGCAGCGACGGACAGGTGGTGTTGGTCCTCCACTTT
TRBJ1-4 TRBV6-1 . many CASSDLGGYEKLFF TGTGCCAGCAGTGATCTCGGAGGTTACGAAAAACTGTTTTTT
TRBJ1-5 TRBV4-3 . . CASSQGRGAGQPQHF TGCGCCAGCAGCCAAGGTCGGGGGGCGGGACAGCCCCAGCATTTT
TRBJ1-1 TRBV29-1 . . CSVRQDYMNTEAFF TGCAGCGTCAGACAGGATTACATGAACACTGAAGCTTTCTTT
TRBJ1-2 TRBV9 . . CASSVGPGDYGYTF TGTGCCAGCAGCGTTGGTCCAGGGGACTATGGCTACACCTTC
TRBJ1-3 TRBV27 TRBD1 . CASSLDRIRSGNTIYF TGTGCCAGCAGTTTGGACAGGATACGCTCTGGAAACACCATATATTTT
TRBJ1-6 TRBV18 . . CASSPEGGAGSPLHF TGTGCCAGCTCTCCTGAGGGGGGGGCTGGGTCACCCCTCCACTTT
TRBJ1-2 TRBV7-2 TRBD1 . CASSTRTGNYGYTF TGTGCCAGCAGCACTCGGACAGGGAACTATGGCTACACCTTC
TRBJ1-3 TRBV30 . . CAWSPVGLSGNTIYF TGTGCCTGGAGCCCAGTGGGCCTCTCTGGAAACACCATATATTTT
TRBJ2-2 TRBV5-1 TRBD2 . CASSLTSGGLGNTGELFF TGCGCCAGCAGCTTGACTAGCGGGGGGCTTGGGAACACCGGGGAGCTGTTTTTT
TRBJ1-1 TRBV4-2 TRBD1 once CASSQERTGEAFF TGTGCCAGCAGCCAAGAAAGGACAGGGGAAGCTTTCTTT
TRBJ1-1 TRBV6-5 . . CASSYSRGGNTEAFF TGTGCCAGCAGTTACTCGAGGGGGGGCAACACTGAAGCTTTCTTT
TRBJ2-6 TRBV19 . . CASSILTSGANVLTF TGTGCCAGTAGTATTCTAACCTCTGGGGCCAACGTCCTGACTTTC
TRBJ2-5 TRBV6-5 TRBD1 . CASSSWTGGETQYF TGTGCCAGCAGTTCCTGGACAGGGGGAGAGACCCAGTACTTC
TRBJ2-7 TRBV5-6 TRBD1 few CASSGDRARYEQYF TGTGCCAGCAGCGGGGACAGGGCAAGATACGAGCAGTACTTC
TRBJ1-2 TRBV9 TRBD1 . CASSVETGLYGYTF TGTGCCAGCAGCGTAGAGACAGGGTTATATGGCTACACCTTC
TRBJ1-3 TRBV29-1 . . CSVKQGSSGNTIYF TGCAGCGTTAAACAGGGAAGCTCTGGAAACACCATATATTTT
TRBJ1-5 TRBV20-1 . . CSASGQNDQPQHF TGCAGTGCTAGTGGTCAGAACGATCAGCCCCAGCATTTT
TRBJ2-7 TRBV7-2 . once CASSSLLYYEQYF TGTGCCAGCAGCTCCCTACTTTACTACGAGCAGTACTTC
TRBJ2-6 TRBV30 . . CAWDTSSGANVLTF TGTGCCTGGGACACCAGCTCTGGGGCCAACGTCCTGACTTTC
TRBJ1-5 TRBV4-3 TRBD1 . CASSQDQPRGQGKYSNQPQHF TGCGCCAGCAGCCAAGATCAACCCAGGGGACAGGGGAAATATAGCAATCAGCCCCAGCATTTT
TRBJ2-7 TRBV7-9 . . CASSLEGPYEQYF TGTGCCAGCAGCTTAGAGGGGCCCTACGAGCAGTACTTC
TRBJ1-2 TRBV2 . few CASRTDSQPRGYTF TGTGCCAGCAGGACGGACAGTCAGCCTAGGGGCTACACCTTC
TRBJ2-7 TRBV7-2 . . CASSPVGLPPTYEQYF TGTGCCAGCAGCCCAGTCGGACTTCCCCCCACTTACGAGCAGTACTTC
TRBJ1-1 TRBV3-1/TRBV3-2 . . CASTDRLNTEAFF TGTGCCAGCACCGACAGGTTGAACACTGAAGCTTTCTTT
TRBJ1-4 TRBV5-1 TRBD1 . CASTRGQGFNEKLFF TGCGCCAGCACTCGAGGACAGGGGTTTAATGAAAAACTGTTTTTT